This T cell receptor (beta chain) came from a study of T-cell reconstitution after alpha-beta-depleted transplantation in children. Study results and caveats: After transplant, high TCRbeta diversity at day 60 in some patients arose from surviving recipient T cells and thymic progenitors. Two months or so post-transplant, alpha-beta T cells reportedly derived from several hundred expanded graft clones. T-cell counts and diversity were attributed mostly to newly produced T cells one year after transplant.

During its preparation, the TCRbeta library received unique molecular identifiers. TCRdb independently ran MiXCR on the PCR reads; one entry per CDR3 protein. This sample yields approximately 650,000 distinct CDR3 sequences, of which roughly 14% are seen a single time; 0.75% to 0.85% belongs to the top ten. Germline CDR1 and CDR2: LNHDA and SQIVND (reference sequence). CDR3 length: 15 amino acids. Trimming left V 3 bases short and J 0 bases short, with 8 bases between. About this clonotype: Its cognate antigen is unknown.

The source was PBMCs, collected before TCRalphabeta/CD19-depleted stem cell transplant. This clonotype was sampled from a girl aged 2 to 10 with congenital amegakaryocytic thrombocytopenia, due to receive a stem cell transplant. The chain has TRBV19 and TRBJ2-2; D is possibly TRBD1 (5 bases). CDR3 region: CASSIRQTNTGELFF. Here the CDR3 DNA reads TGTGCCAGTAGTATCCGACAGACGAACACCGGGGAGCTGTTTTTT.